The 32 T cell receptor beta chains reported below all come from one sample, sequenced in a study of response to subunit inactivated influenza vaccine (dated by TCRdb to the late 2010s). Library prep was done by RT-PCR. The sequencer was an Illumina HiSeq 2500. TCRdb redid the processing of the public reads, applying fastp at Q25 and MiXCR, and retained in-frame beta chains. Identical CDR3 protein sequences are pooled into one entry, listed with their most common genes and DNA. The table for this sample lists fewer than 750,000 distinct CDR3 sequences; around 15% of them were counted only once. The ten largest clones add up to approximately 12% of the sample. Sequencing was performed on PBMCs from blood, taken 12 days after vaccination. These TCRs come from a man aged 45-60 years who received an inactivated influenza vaccine. Donor details come from another sample of the same person, matched by shared clones.

This clonotype was observed a few times. This rearrangement joins TRBV25-1 to TRBJ2-1; D is ambiguous. Trimming left V 6 bases short and J 4 bases short, with 13 bases between. CDR1 MGHDK and CDR2 SYGVNS come from the germline V gene. The CDR3 is 14 amino acids. CDR3 sequence reads: CASSPGYRYNEQFF. CDR3 sequence (DNA): TGTGCCAGCAGCCCAGGTTACAGATACAATGAGCAGTTCTTC.

V and J are TRBV15 and TRBJ2-7; D is ambiguous. The V gene lost 0 bases and the J gene lost 7 bases, with 13 bases spanning the gap. This CDR3 has 14 residues. CDR1 is LNHNV, CDR2 YYDKDF, per germline (reference sequence). The CDR3 reads CATSRDQVQLEQYF. CDR3 DNA: TGTGCCACCAGCAGAGATCAGGTCCAACTGGAGCAGTACTTC.

This clonotype was counted between two and nine times. This chain links TRBV20-1 with TRBJ1-5, with D possibly matching TRBD1 (5 bases). CDR3 size: 16 residues. The V and J ends lost 0 bases and 4 bases respectively, with 16 bases between them. Germline V gene lookup returns CDR1 DFQATT and CDR2 SNEGSKA (reference sequence). The CDR3 is CSARDLVRAANQPQHF. The CDR3 DNA reads as TGCAGTGCTAGAGACCTGGTCAGGGCGGCGAATCAGCCCCAGCATTTT.

This clonotype was picked up many times. V usage is TRBV27 and J usage is TRBJ1-1, with no clear D. Per germline, CDR1 MNHEY and CDR2 SMNVEV (reference sequence). V was cut by 3 bases and J by 0 bases, with 5 bases left in between. The CDR3 spans 13 residues. CDR3 in DNA: TGTGCCAGCAGTTTCACCCTGAACACTGAAGCTTTCTTT. Encoded protein: CASSFTLNTEAFF.

The chain joins TRBV20-1 to TRBJ2-3, with a weak D call TRBD1 (6 bases). This CDR3 is built from 15 residues. Trimming left V 5 bases short and J 0 bases short, with 15 bases between. CDR1 and CDR2 (germline): DFQATT, SNEGSKA (reference sequence). The CDR3 nucleotides are TGCAGTGCTCCCGGACAGCCACCTAGCACAGATACGCAGTATTTT. It is translated as CSAPGQPPSTDTQYF.

The chain employs TRBV7-2 and TRBJ1-1; 8 nucleotides match TRBD1. The trim removed 0 bases at V and 6 bases at J, leaving 12 bases unmatched. Per the germline V gene, CDR1 is SGHTA and CDR2 is FQGNSA. The CDR3 contains 17 residues. Written as DNA, the CDR3 is TGTGCCAGCAGCTTAGCGGGTGCGGCAGGGGGCTCCGCTGAAGCTTTCTTT. Translated: CASSLAGAAGGSAEAFF.

This clonotype appeared a few times. The chain joins TRBV20-1 to TRBJ2-3; D gene ambiguous. V was shortened by 2 bases and J by 2 bases, with 5 bases between the two germline ends. Germline lookup yields CDR1 DFQATT and CDR2 SNEGSKA (reference sequence). This CDR3 comprises 12 residues. The chain's CDR3 is CSARFSTDTQYF. In DNA form, the CDR3 reads TGCAGTGCTAGATTTTCCACAGATACGCAGTATTTT.

Notes on this clonotype: Being one base from a much bigger clone, this may be a read error. DNA of the CDR3: TGTGCCGGCAGCCAGGGTGGGGCCTATGGCTACACCTTC. Translating it yields CAGSQGGAYGYTF. The J gene is TRBJ1-2, the V gene TRBV4-2, with D possibly matching TRBD1 (5 bases). This CDR3 contains 13 residues. Germline V gene sequence: CDR1 LGHNA, CDR2 YNFKEQ.

The chain carries TRBV3-1 and TRBJ2-5; the match to TRBD2 covers 7 bases. Germline trimming cut 4 bases from V and 3 bases from J; bases unmatched to any gene: 14. The germline CDR1 and CDR2 sequences are LGHDT and YNNKEL (reference sequence). The CDR3 extends over 17 amino acids. For the CDR3, the DNA is TGTGCCAGCAGCCCGTATCGGGGGGTTAATGGAGAAGAGACCCAGTACTTC. This encodes CASSPYRGVNGEETQYF.

The chain combines TRBV28 with TRBJ1-2; 7 bases are a match to TRBD1. V lost 2 bases and J lost 4; bases outside the gene matches: 4. Germline CDR1 reads MDHEN; CDR2 reads SYDVKM. The CDR3 contains 14 residues. The CDR3 bases are TGTGCCAGCAGTTTAAGACAGGGCCCCTATGGCTACACCTTC. This sequence encodes CASSLRQGPYGYTF.

This clonotype has just a few counts. This chain joins TRBV7-9 and TRBJ1-5; D unresolved. V was trimmed by 1 base and J by 7 bases, leaving 8 bases between them. Germline CDR1 is SEHNR and CDR2 is FQNEAQ (reference sequence). CDR3 length equals 13 residues. CDR3 in amino acids: CASSLDVEQPQHF. The CDR3 DNA follows: TGTGCCAGCAGCTTAGATGTAGAGCAGCCCCAGCATTTT.

This chain connects TRBV4-1 to TRBJ2-6; a weak D match, TRBD1 (5 bases). Between the trimmed V and J ends, which lost 2 bases and 5 bases, there was a span of 16 bases. This CDR3 region has 17 residues. Germline CDR1 and CDR2: MGHRA and YSYEKL. The CDR3 bases are TGCGCCAGCAGCCAACCCTTCCAGGGCCCTCGGGCCAACGTCCTGACTTTC. It yields the protein CASSQPFQGPRANVLTF.

The chain employs TRBV9 and TRBJ1-1; D unclear. CDR3 length equals 15 residues. The germline CDR1 and CDR2 sequences are SGDLS and YYNGEE. V lost 2 bases to trimming and J lost 3 bases, with 14 bases between them. Here the CDR3 DNA reads TGTGCCAGCAGCGTTCACAGCTCCCCGGACACTGAAGCTTTCTTT. Its protein product is CASSVHSSPDTEAFF.

The rearrangement links TRBV5-5 to TRBJ2-7, with 7 bases matching TRBD2. The CDR3 loop spans 13 amino acids. Germline V gives CDR1 SGHKS, CDR2 YYEKEE (reference sequence). Trimming cost V 4 bases and J 6 bases; bases outside gene matches: 7. Written as DNA, the CDR3 is TGTGCCAGCAGCCCCGGGACTATCTGCGAGCAGTACTTC. It translates to CASSPGTICEQYF.

This clonotype was detected a few times. The V gene is TRBV4-3, the J gene TRBJ2-7, with 10 nucleotides matching TRBD1. This CDR3 contains 15 residues. The V gene end was trimmed by 0 bases and the J gene end by 5 bases; junction bases not matched to a gene: 4. CDR1 is LGHNA, CDR2 YSLEER, per germline. CDR3 loop: CASSQDGTGVNEQYF. The CDR3 coding sequence is TGCGCCAGCAGCCAAGATGGGACAGGGGTGAACGAGCAGTACTTC.

In this sample, this clonotype turned up a few times. The V gene is TRBV3-1, the J gene TRBJ2-1; 7 nucleotides match TRBD2. With V trimmed by 3 bases and J by 5 bases, 10 bases remained unmatched. The CDR3 is 16 residues long. Germline V gives CDR1 LGHDT, CDR2 YNNKEL (reference sequence). The CDR3: CASSQGWASGDNEQFF. As DNA, the CDR3 is TGTGCCAGCAGCCAGGGTTGGGCTAGCGGAGACAATGAGCAGTTCTTC.

The J gene is TRBJ2-3, the V gene TRBV11-2, with 8 bases that match TRBD2. Germline V CDR1 and CDR2: SGHAT, FQNNGV. V lost 7 bases and J lost 6; bases outside the gene matches: 12. The CDR3 extends over 15 amino acids. CDR3 in amino acids: CASNLGRGGLDTQYF. The DNA of the CDR3 is TGTGCCAGCAACCTGGGTCGGGGGGGCCTGGATACGCAGTATTTT.

This clonotype was picked up many times. The J gene is TRBJ1-1, the V gene TRBV12-3 or TRBV12-4; D ambiguous. The CDR3 totals 13 residues. The V gene lost 5 bases and the J gene lost 3 bases, with 10 bases spanning the gap. CDR3 amino acids: CASSQPEDTEAFF. The CDR3 region has the DNA TGTGCCAGCAGTCAACCCGAGGACACTGAAGCTTTCTTT.

This chain connects TRBV5-6 to TRBJ2-6; D remains unclear. This CDR3 comprises 16 residues. CDR1 and CDR2 from the germline V gene are SGHDT and YYEEEE. V lost 3 bases and J 2 bases, leaving 12 bases between the germline ends. In DNA, the CDR3 is TGTGCCAGCAGCTCCGCCCGAGCGCCTGGGGCCAACGTCCTGACTTTC. This encodes CASSSARAPGANVLTF. The full variable domain, its missing parts supplied by reference TRBV5-6 and TRBJ2-6, is DAGVTQSPTHLIKTRGQQVTLRCSPKSGHDTVSWYQQALGQGPQFIFQYYEEEERQRGNFPDRFSGHQFPNYSSELNVNALLLGDSALYLCASSSARAPGANVLTFGAGSRLTVL.

A few counts support this clonotype. This chain links TRBV4-3 with TRBJ2-5; 7 nucleotides agree with TRBD2. The germline V gene has CDR1 LGHNA and CDR2 YSLEER. The trim removed 3 bases at V and 2 bases at J, leaving 6 bases unmatched. This CDR3 has 15 residues. CDR3 loop: CASSQALAAQETQYF. The CDR3, as DNA: TGCGCCAGCAGCCAGGCTCTAGCGGCACAAGAGACCCAGTACTTC.

This clonotype has a single count. This chain connects TRBV4-3 to TRBJ2-3; D uncertain. The germline CDR1 and CDR2 sequences are LGHNA and YSLEER. With 4 bases removed from V and 2 bases from J, the gap between germline ends came to 19 bases. The CDR3 is 17 residues long. CDR3 region: CASSPYPGQYDTDTQYF. The CDR3 bases are TGCGCCAGCAGCCCCTACCCTGGGCAGTACGACACAGATACGCAGTATTTT.

This clonotype showed up many times. The chain recombines TRBV5-1 with TRBJ2-5; D may be TRBD2 (5 bases). CDR3 length: 14 amino acids. Germline V gene sequence: CDR1 SGHRS, CDR2 YFSETQ. Trimming cost V 4 bases and J 0 bases, with 10 bases left between them. The CDR3 sequence is CASSLQRYQETQYF. Written as DNA, the CDR3 is TGCGCCAGCAGCCTCCAGCGGTACCAAGAGACCCAGTACTTC.

The chain is built from TRBV6-5 and TRBJ2-7; unclear D gene. The germline V gene has CDR1 MNHEY and CDR2 SVGAGI. The length of the CDR3 is 14 residues. Trimming stripped 0 bases from V and 5 bases from J, with 11 bases between. This CDR3 is CASSYSGSAHEQYF. The CDR3 bases are TGTGCCAGCAGTTACTCCGGGTCTGCTCACGAGCAGTACTTC.

This clonotype has only a few counts. The chain is built from TRBV6-1 and TRBJ1-3; the D is unclear. The CDR3 length is 14 residues. Trimming left V 6 bases short and J 1 base short, with 10 bases between. Germline V CDR1 and CDR2: MNHNS, SASEGT. CDR3 sequence reads: CASRVDQSGNTIYF. As DNA, the CDR3 is TGTGCCAGCAGAGTCGACCAATCTGGAAACACCATATATTTT.

This clonotype was counted only a few times. The gene calls are TRBV7-6 and TRBJ2-5, with 7 nucleotides matching TRBD2. Germline V lookup: CDR1 SGHVS, CDR2 FNYEAQ. Unmatched junction bases numbered 8, after V lost 2 bases and J lost 5 bases. The CDR3 totals 15 residues. This CDR3 reads CASSLLPSGRETQYF. The CDR3 bases are TGTGCCAGCAGCTTACTTCCTAGCGGTCGCGAGACCCAGTACTTC.

The J gene is TRBJ1-3, the V gene TRBV7-2; D is ambiguous. Per the germline V gene, CDR1 is SGHTA and CDR2 is FQGNSA. The CDR3 loop spans 16 amino acids. Between the trimmed V and J ends, which lost 1 base and 5 bases, there was a span of 15 bases. The CDR3 DNA sequence: TGTGCCAGCAGCTTAGATTTAGGGTCGGGAAGAAACACCATATATTTT. Translated: CASSLDLGSGRNTIYF.

The rearrangement links TRBV29-1 to TRBJ2-7; 10 bases line up with TRBD1. In germline, CDR1 is SQVTM, CDR2 ANQGSEA. The ends lost 4 bases at V and 7 bases at J; junction bases unmatched: 7. This CDR3 is 13 amino acids long. The CDR3 sequence: CSVVRDRGEEQYF. CDR3 DNA sequence: TGCAGCGTTGTACGGGACAGGGGTGAGGAGCAGTACTTC.

Comment on this clonotype: A read error may produce the germline difference seen at one junction end. The chain combines TRBV24-1 with TRBJ2-7; 11 nucleotides agree with TRBD2. CDR1 KGHDR and CDR2 SFDVKD come from the germline V gene. CDR3 length: 13 amino acids. The CDR3: CVTSDRLAGRQYF. The CDR3 nucleotides are TGTGTCACCAGTGATCGACTAGCGGGACGCCAGTACTTC.

The chain uses TRBV28 and TRBJ2-1; D is ambiguous. CDR1 and CDR2 from the germline V gene are MDHEN and SYDVKM. CDR3 size: 15 residues. V shed 3 bases and J shed 8 bases, with 17 bases lying between them. CDR3 in amino acids: CASSLAAAGSDEQFF. DNA of the CDR3: TGTGCCAGCAGTTTGGCGGCGGCCGGTTCCGATGAGCAGTTCTTC. The variable domain in full, completed from reference TRBV28 and TRBJ2-1, reads DVKVTQSSRYLVKRTGEKVFLECVQDMDHENMFWYRQDPGLGLRLIYFSYDVKMKEKGDIPEGYSVSREKKERFSLILESASTNQTSMYLCASSLAAAGSDEQFFGPGTRLTVL.

The rearrangement links TRBV5-1 to TRBJ2-7; 11 bases are a match to TRBD1. The CDR3 is 18 amino acids. V dropped 4 bases and J dropped 3; count of bases not matched to a gene: 15. Germline lookup yields CDR1 SGHRS and CDR2 YFSETQ. CDR3 sequence (DNA): TGCGCCAGCAGCACGGGACAGGGGGGGAACCTGTACAACTACGAGCAGTACTTC. This codes for CASSTGQGGNLYNYEQYF. Looking up the rest from reference TRBV5-1 and TRBJ2-7 gives the full variable domain: KAGVTQTPRYLIKTRGQQVTLSCSPISGHRSVSWYQQTPGQGLQFLFEYFSETQRNKGNFPGRFSGRQFSNSRSEMNVSTLELGDSALYLCASSTGQGGNLYNYEQYFGPGTRLTVT.

J is TRBJ2-7 and V is TRBV7-3; D is perhaps TRBD1 (6 bases). This CDR3 has 14 residues. Looked up from germline, CDR1 is SGHTA and CDR2 is FQGTGA. V lost 6 bases and J 6 bases, leaving 18 bases between the germline ends. CDR3 protein: CASSQTSGVGEQYF. The CDR3 DNA sequence: TGTGCCAGCAGTCAAACTTCAGGGGTGGGCGAGCAGTACTTC.

The chain carries TRBV13 and TRBJ1-6; 11 bases are shared with TRBD1. With 2 bases clipped from V and 9 bases from J, the junction kept 6 bases outside the gene matches. Germline V gene sequence: CDR1 PRHDT, CDR2 FYEKMQ (reference sequence). The CDR3 is 16 amino acids. CDR3 region: CASSLLSGTGGSPLHF. Written as DNA, the CDR3 is TGTGCCAGCAGCTTATTATCAGGGACAGGGGGTTCACCCCTCCACTTT.